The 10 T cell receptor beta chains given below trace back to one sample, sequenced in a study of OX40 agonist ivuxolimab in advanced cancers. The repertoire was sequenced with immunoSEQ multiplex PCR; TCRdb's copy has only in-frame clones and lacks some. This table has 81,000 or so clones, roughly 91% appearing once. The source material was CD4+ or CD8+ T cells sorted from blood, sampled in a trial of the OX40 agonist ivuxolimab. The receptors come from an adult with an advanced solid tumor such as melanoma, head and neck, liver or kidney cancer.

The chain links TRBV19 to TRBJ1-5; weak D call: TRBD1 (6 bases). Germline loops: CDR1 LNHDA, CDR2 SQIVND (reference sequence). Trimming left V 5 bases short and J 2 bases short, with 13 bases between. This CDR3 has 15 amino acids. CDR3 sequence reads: CASSEGGYGNQPQHF. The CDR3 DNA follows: TGTGCCAGTAGTGAGGGGGGATACGGCAATCAGCCCCAGCATTTT.

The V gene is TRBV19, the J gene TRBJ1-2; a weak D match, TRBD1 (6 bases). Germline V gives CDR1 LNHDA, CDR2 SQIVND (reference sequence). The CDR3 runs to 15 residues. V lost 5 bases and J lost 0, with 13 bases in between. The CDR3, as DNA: TGTGCCAGTAGTCAGACAGGAGATTCTAACTATGGCTACACCTTC. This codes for CASSQTGDSNYGYTF.

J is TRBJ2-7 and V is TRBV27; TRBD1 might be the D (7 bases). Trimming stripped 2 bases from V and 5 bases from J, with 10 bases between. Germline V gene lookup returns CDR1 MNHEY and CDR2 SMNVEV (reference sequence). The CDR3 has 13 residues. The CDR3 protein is CASSLGRGDEQYF. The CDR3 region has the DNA TGTGCCAGCAGTTTAGGCAGGGGGGACGAGCAGTACTTC.

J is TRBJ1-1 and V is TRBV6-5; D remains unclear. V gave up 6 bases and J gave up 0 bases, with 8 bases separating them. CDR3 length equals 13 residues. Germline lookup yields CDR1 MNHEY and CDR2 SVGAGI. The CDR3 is CASRPGLNTEAFF. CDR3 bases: TGTGCCAGCAGGCCCGGCCTGAACACTGAAGCTTTCTTT.

CDR3 DNA: TGTGCCAGCAGTTACGGCCAAATGAACACTGAAGCTTTCTTT. As protein: CASSYGQMNTEAFF. The gene calls are TRBV6-5 and TRBJ1-1; D not certain. Looked up from germline, CDR1 is MNHEY and CDR2 is SVGAGI. This CDR3 has 14 residues. Trimming left V 2 bases short and J 0 bases short, with 7 bases between.

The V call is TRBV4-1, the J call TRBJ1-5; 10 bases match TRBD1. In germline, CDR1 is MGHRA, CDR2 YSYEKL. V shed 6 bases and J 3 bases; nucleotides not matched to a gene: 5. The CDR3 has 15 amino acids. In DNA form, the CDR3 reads TGCGCCAGCAGAGGACAGGGGGGAGACAATCAGCCCCAGCATTTT. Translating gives CASRGQGGDNQPQHF.

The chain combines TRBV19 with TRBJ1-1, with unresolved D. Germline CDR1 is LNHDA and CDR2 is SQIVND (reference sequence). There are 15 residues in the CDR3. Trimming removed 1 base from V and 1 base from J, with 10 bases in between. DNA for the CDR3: TGTGCCAGTAGTATAGGGGTAGGGCGGAACACTGAAGCTTTCTTT. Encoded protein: CASSIGVGRNTEAFF.

In nucleotides, the CDR3 is TGCGCCAGCAGCCAAGACCACCCGGGCCCCAATCAGCCCCAGCATTTT. This translates into CASSQDHPGPNQPQHF. The V call is TRBV4-3, the J call TRBJ1-5, with D unclear. Per germline, CDR1 LGHNA and CDR2 YSLEER. V was pared by 0 bases and J by 3 bases, with 12 bases between. This CDR3 is built from 16 residues.

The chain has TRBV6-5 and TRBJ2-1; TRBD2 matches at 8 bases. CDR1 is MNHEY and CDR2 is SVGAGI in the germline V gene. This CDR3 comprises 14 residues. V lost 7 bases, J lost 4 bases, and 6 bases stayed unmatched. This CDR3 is CASTHGGAYNEQFF. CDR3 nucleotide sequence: TGTGCCAGCACCCACGGGGGGGCATACAATGAGCAGTTCTTC.

The CDR3 reads CASSQGGGQGPYEQYF. CDR3 bases: TGTGCCAGCAGCCAAGGCGGTGGACAGGGCCCCTACGAGCAGTACTTC. The chain links TRBV7-3 to TRBJ2-7; 8 bases are a match to TRBD1. This CDR3 is built from 16 residues. Germline loops: CDR1 SGHTA, CDR2 FQGTGA. The V segment lost 5 bases and the J segment 2 bases; nucleotides outside the gene matches: 11.